This T cell receptor (beta chain) emerged from a study of T cell responses to AZD1222 COVID-19 vaccine. This CDR3 is built from 17 residues. This clone showed up just a few times. What it binds is not known. Some clones are missing from TCRdb's copy, which holds only in-frame ones; the method was immunoSEQ multiplex PCR. The table lists about 200,000 clones, about 91% of them singletons. Overall study results and limits: Among the donors, most were white British and more were female, and clonal diversity was possibly underestimated. Repertoires were obtained solely post-peak T cell response. A rise in Spike-specific TCR breadth and depth followed two AZD1222 doses. There were vaccine-associated CD4 TCRs across spike, dominant at 160-218 and 743-854.

Sample: peripheral blood, taken on day 0 of AZD1222 vaccination. The clonotype was recovered from an adult in good health. The chain employs TRBV21-1 and TRBJ1-3. TRBV21-1 is shown as a pseudogene. The CDR3 region has the DNA TGTGCCAGCAGCAAAGAATCACTGGACCTCTGTGGAAACACCATATATTTT. Its translation: CASSKESLDLCGNTIYF.